This TCR beta chain was recovered during a study of T cell repertoires in aging, cancer and after chemotherapy. Study at large: Six age groups, ranging from 30 or younger to 70 or older, included the donors. Some 9.4 million TCR reads made up the full dataset.

This clonotype was seen a few times. The target antigen is unknown. The template was genomic DNA from peripheral blood, not RNA. A mixed TRB-A/B primer pool amplified rearranged TRB by multiplex touch-down PCR. TCRdb fed the multiplex PCR reads into MiXCR, producing one record per CDR3 protein. The data contain around 6,700 distinct CDR3 sequences, roughly 51% of them singletons. The V and J ends lost 3 bases and 2 bases, in that order; junction bases with no gene match: 1. Germline V gene data show CDR1 as MNHEY and CDR2 as SMNVEV (reference sequence). The CDR3 has 13 amino acids. Study observations and caveats: In healthy donors, age-related TCR diversity loss mainly reflected lost richness. Rebound thymic output was suggested by rising median generation probability during chemotherapy in each cancer cohort.

This chain links TRBV27 with TRBJ2-7; the match to TRBD2 covers 7 bases. The sample was blood. This clonotype originated in a human donor with a solid tumor. The DNA of the CDR3 is TGTGCCAGCAGTTTTGCGGGAGCCTACGAGCAGTACTTC. It codes for CASSFAGAYEQYF.